The clone carrying this TCR beta chain was found many times. Its antigen is as yet unknown. This sample stems from a study of regulatory T cells in long-lasting Graves disease. Study-wide points: Newly diagnosed Graves' patients exceeded persistent ones in TCR diversity. When disease was persistent, TRBV28, TRBJ1-2 and TRBJ2-5 were the favored segments.

Building the TCR beta libraries relied on iRepertoire HTBI primers, and CDR3 regions underwent Arm-PCR. TCRdb re-analysed the multiplex PCR reads in MiXCR, keeping a single row per CDR3 protein. The sample carries 350,000 to 550,000 distinct CDR3 sequences, about 15% recorded once. Time point here: newly diagnosed GD, antithyroid drugs for less than 3 months. The TCR library used RNA extracted from PBMCs. Germline assignment: CDR1 GTSNPN and CDR2 SVGIG (reference sequence). The V end lost 5 bases, the J end lost 2 bases, and 14 bases lay between the germline ends. This CDR3 has 14 residues. This sample was also put to use in a study of T cells in Graves' hyperthyroidism and ophthalmopathy. Turning to that study: Uncontrolled infection, other autoimmune disease, pregnancy or lactation excluded patients.

This TCR came from a woman between 18 and 29 years old with Graves disease. Sample: peripheral blood mononuclear cells (PBMCs), taken at new diagnosis, from a patient treated with antithyroid drugs. This chain links TRBV30 with TRBJ2-3; D is unclear. CDR3 amino acids: CAWDRFLSTDTQYF. CDR3 DNA: TGTGCCTGGGACCGGTTCCTGTCCACAGATACGCAGTATTTT.